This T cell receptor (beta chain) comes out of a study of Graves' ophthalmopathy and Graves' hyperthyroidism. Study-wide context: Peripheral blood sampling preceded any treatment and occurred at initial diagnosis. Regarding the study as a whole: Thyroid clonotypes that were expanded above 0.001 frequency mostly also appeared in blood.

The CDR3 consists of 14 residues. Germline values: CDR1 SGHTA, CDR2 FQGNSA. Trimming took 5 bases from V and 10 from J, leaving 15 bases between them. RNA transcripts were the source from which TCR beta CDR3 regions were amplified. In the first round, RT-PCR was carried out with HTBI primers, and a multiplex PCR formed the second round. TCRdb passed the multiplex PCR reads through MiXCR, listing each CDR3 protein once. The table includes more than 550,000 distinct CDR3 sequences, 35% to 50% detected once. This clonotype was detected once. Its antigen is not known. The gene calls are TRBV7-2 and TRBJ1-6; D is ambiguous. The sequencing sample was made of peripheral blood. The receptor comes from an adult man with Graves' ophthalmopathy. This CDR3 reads CASSTDKKRSPLHF. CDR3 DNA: TGTGCCAGCAGCACAGACAAAAAAAGGTCACCCCTCCACTTT.